This T cell receptor beta chain was identified during a study of cytomegalovirus exposure and HLA in healthy donors. This clone has more than one count but fewer than ten. The PCR contained 60 Vbeta and 13 Jbeta primers. Assay used: immunoSEQ multiplex PCR; TCRdb lists only in-frame clones, some missing. The sample lists about 190,000 clones; around 75% were seen once. The CDR3 runs 13 residues. CDR1 SGDLS and CDR2 YYNGEE come from the germline V gene. Between the trimmed V and J ends, which lost 1 base and 8 bases, there was a span of 10 bases. This receptor was identified in a man between 40 and 49 years old in good health and CMV-seropositive. V usage is TRBV9 and J usage is TRBJ2-1, with D tentatively TRBD2 (6 bases). Sequencing input: PBMCs. This chain's CDR3 is CASSVTPGDEQFF. As DNA, the CDR3 is TGTGCCAGCAGCGTAACCCCGGGGGATGAGCAGTTCTTC.